This TCR beta chain was retrieved from a study of T cells after yellow fever vaccination. At the level of the study: With SMART-Seq v4 Ultra Low Input, the fractions containing low cell numbers were prepared.

Study observations and caveats: Repertoires sorted by FACS could include abundant clonotypes that are contaminants from the bulk population. Overall, a small share of clonotypes was seen in both CD4 and CD8 compartments.

TCRdb re-called the 5' RACE reads with MiXCR, one entry per CDR3 protein. The table has 300,000 to 350,000 distinct CDR3 sequences, about 4% seen once. This clonotype was seen more than once but under ten times. The antigen is not known. This CDR3 comprises 17 residues. Germline loops: CDR1 LGHNA, CDR2 YSLEER. V dropped 1 base and J dropped 0 bases, with 10 bases sitting between them. This receptor was identified in a man aged 18 to 35 who received the YFV17D yellow fever vaccine. This chain uses TRBV4-3 with TRBJ1-6; possible D gene TRBD1, 6 bases. This specimen consisted of PBMCs, obtained 5 days after the yellow fever booster vaccination. CDR3 loop: CASSQAGQSSYNSPLHF. Here the CDR3 DNA reads TGCGCCAGCAGCCAAGCAGGACAGAGCTCCTATAATTCACCCCTCCACTTT.